Below are 7 T cell receptor beta chains sequenced from a single sample in a study of T cell responses to AZD1222 COVID-19 vaccine. This table comes from immunoSEQ multiplex PCR, and its TCRdb copy is limited to in-frame clones, with some not included. In the table there are 150,000 to 200,000 clones, around 92% of which are singletons. This sample comprised peripheral blood, obtained 28 days after the second AZD1222 dose. The receptors were sampled from an adult who received the AZD1222 COVID-19 vaccine.

The chain employs TRBV5-6 and TRBJ1-3; D is unresolved. Germline loops: CDR1 SGHDT, CDR2 YYEEEE. Trimming took off 0 bases at V and 0 bases at J, with 13 bases between the two ends. This CDR3 is 17 amino acids long. CDR3 amino acids: CASSLEWGSSSGNTIYF. CDR3 sequence (DNA): TGTGCCAGCAGCTTGGAATGGGGTTCGAGCTCTGGAAACACCATATATTTT.

In its sample, this clone was seen once. This sequence joins TRBV6-2 or TRBV6-3 and TRBJ2-6, with TRBD1 matching 9 bases. The CDR3 spans 17 residues. Per germline, CDR1 MNHEY and CDR2 SVGEGT. V lost 2 bases, J lost 0 bases, and 2 bases stayed unmatched. CDR3 loop: CASSYGTGPSGANVLTF. The CDR3 DNA is TGTGCCAGCAGTTACGGGACAGGGCCCTCTGGGGCCAACGTCCTGACTTTC.

The chain links TRBV19 to TRBJ1-5, with D unclear. This CDR3 region has 18 residues. V was pared by 1 base and J by 0 bases, with 16 bases between. Germline loops: CDR1 LNHDA, CDR2 SQIVND (reference sequence). The CDR3 is CASSIGRVGQASNQPQHF. In DNA, the CDR3 is TGTGCCAGTAGTATAGGGAGGGTAGGGCAGGCTAGCAATCAGCCCCAGCATTTT.

CDR3 protein: CASSEAGTLDGYTF. The CDR3 coding sequence is TGTGCCAGCAGTGAAGCCGGGACTCTAGATGGCTACACCTTC. The genes are TRBV25-1 and TRBJ1-2; D possibly corresponds to TRBD1 (5 bases). Per germline, CDR1 MGHDK and CDR2 SYGVNS. V lost 2 bases and J lost 6, with 13 bases in between. This CDR3 region has 14 residues.

The genes are TRBV5-1 and TRBJ2-7; D ambiguous. Germline-derived CDR1 and CDR2 are SGHRS and YFSETQ. The CDR3 has 15 amino acids. V lost 0 bases to trimming and J lost 7 bases, with 17 bases between them. The CDR3 nucleotides are TGCGCCAGCAGCTTGGAGGCAGGCGTTCTTAGGGAGCAGTACTTC. Its protein is CASSLEAGVLREQYF.

V and J are TRBV7-9 and TRBJ1-2; 7 bases line up with TRBD1. The CDR3 sequence is 13 residues long. Trimming at V came to 5 bases and at J to 6 bases, leaving 6 bases not matched to a gene. The V gene's germline CDR1 is SEHNR and CDR2 FQNEAQ (reference sequence). The CDR3 loop reads CASSLKDRDGYTF. The CDR3 nucleotides read TGTGCCAGCAGCCTCAAAGACAGGGATGGCTACACCTTC.

V gene TRBV6-5 combines with J gene TRBJ2-3; TRBD1 aligns across 11 bases. CDR1 is MNHEY and CDR2 is SVGAGI in the germline V gene. V was clipped by 5 bases and J by 4 bases; unmatched bases: 2. CDR3 length equals 14 residues. The CDR3 spells CASSPGQGADTQYF. The CDR3 bases are TGTGCCAGCAGTCCGGGACAGGGGGCAGATACGCAGTATTTT.